Described below is a single T cell receptor (beta chain) sequence and its context. Its antigen is still unknown. No much larger clone is present one base from it, and per-base qualities are unavailable. The CDR3 has 18 amino acids, counting the end cysteine and phenylalanine. The CDR3 DNA has 54 bases and is translated from base 1. According to the germline V gene, CDR1 reads SGHRS and CDR2 reads YFSETQ. Trimming accounts for 0 bases at V and 0 bases at J, while the number of junction bases matched to no gene is 10. Each collaborating institution followed its own protocols to collect whole blood in K2EDTA tubes. For TCRbeta analysis, collaborators shipped samples in one of three forms: frozen whole blood, isolated PBMCs, or DNA extracted from either of those sample types. The immunoSEQ Assay, a bias-controlled multiplex PCR, was used to amplify TCRbeta CDR3 regions from genomic DNA. The authors' analysis ran thus. Nucleated cell counts per sample were estimated from amplification of reference gene primers within the assay. Sequence reads were collapsed and filtered to measure the absolute abundance of every unique TCRbeta CDR3 rearrangement. For each sample, productive Simpson clonality was calculated as the square root of Simpson's diversity index over productive rearrangements. TCRdb carries this immuneACCESS record with in-frame sequences only. Its versions omit some clonotypes, under half of them owing to an unresolved V gene in the studies checked, with the rest unexplained. The DNA was the basis for D and trimming; V, J and clone size are from that table. Across this sample there are under 75,000 clones, with about 86% seen only once. About 18% of the sample goes to the ten largest clones.

This sample was taken from a study of blood T cell repertoires in COVID-19 (dated by TCRdb to between 2020 and 2021). Concerning the study at large: The collaborator samples originated in the United States, Italy and Spain and spanned the acute and convalescent phases of COVID-19. The prospective study material was composed of cDNA or gDNA derived from T cells, B-cell-depleted T cells, or PBMCs. Deeply sampled blood TCRbeta repertoires from subjects exposed to, actively infected with, or recovered from COVID-19 were included in the dataset. The repertoires were made available in a free public database intended to serve as a resource for research on the immune response to SARS-CoV-2. Samples were obtained from the ongoing ImmuneRACE study (first 160 participants) and from about 1,300 subjects provided by 6 global collaborators. Sample metadata almost always included a de-identified subject ID, COVID-19 status, age in years and sex. Where available, HLA class I and class II types were obtained from metadata supplied by the sample provider rather than from assay-based typing. Paper-wide results and their limitations: Clinical and demographic metadata were provided uncurated, with the amount varying by source and participant.

The origin of this receptor is a woman aged 80 or over with active COVID-19. Sequencing used peripheral blood. This chain is built from TRBV5-1 and TRBJ1-1; TRBD1 agrees with 8 junctional bases. The DNA is TGCGCCAGCAGCTTGGCCTACGGACAGGGAAAGATGAACACTGAAGCTTTCTTT. Translated, it reads CASSLAYGQGKMNTEAFF.